This TCR beta chain was recovered during a study of T cells in Graves' hyperthyroidism and ophthalmopathy. There were TCR beta CDR3 regions amplified from RNA transcripts. HTBI primers were employed in a first-round RT-PCR of the TCR CDR3. MiXCR was run by TCRdb on the multiplex PCR reads, yielding one entry per CDR3 protein. The sample carries approximately 690,000 distinct CDR3 sequences, roughly 14% recorded once. This clonotype was detected ten times or more. CDR3 size: 15 residues. V lost 3 bases and J lost 2, with 16 bases in between. Germline V gene sequence: CDR1 DFQATT, CDR2 SNEGSKA (reference sequence).

The sequenced material came from blood. The receptor's source is a woman in her forties or fifties with Graves' ophthalmopathy. V gene TRBV20-1 combines with J gene TRBJ1-1; D gene uncertain. The CDR3 sequence: CSASGRAPLNTEAFF. The DNA of the CDR3 is TGCAGTGCTAGTGGCCGGGCCCCCCTCAACACTGAAGCTTTCTTT.